This T cell receptor beta chain was captured by sequencing in a study of T-cell memory formation after mild COVID-19. Study summary: Largely donor-specific sequence clusters came from a couple of donors.

In regard to this clonotype: The antigen is undetermined.

CDR3 length equals 12 residues. The V gene's germline CDR1 is DFQATT and CDR2 SNEGSKA (reference sequence). Trimming stripped 7 bases from V and 4 bases from J, with 13 bases between. General study points: Cross-reactive memory apparently joined, as some responding clones appeared in pre-infection memory. CD4+ clones that contracted lay mainly in CM and EM; CD8+ ones lay in EMRA. Clones that got smaller from day 15 to 85 had even CD4/CD8, while clones growing later tipped toward CD4+.

TCRdb re-analysed the 5' RACE reads in MiXCR, keeping a single row per CDR3 protein. The profile shows roughly 580,000 distinct CDR3 sequences, more than 15% of them singletons. This sequence originates from an adult woman who had mild COVID-19 (a few samples of this study predate the infection). Cell type and time point are not known. The sample was PBMCs or a T cell subset sorted from them (not recorded which). The chain has TRBV20-1 and TRBJ1-2; D not certain. The CDR3 is CSGLGPTYGYTF. CDR3 coding DNA: TGCAGTGGACTTGGGCCAACCTATGGCTACACCTTC.